These 31 T cell receptor beta chains were all obtained from the same sample, sequenced in a study of blood T cells in healthy people across ages. Together with a sample-barcoded 5' primer, a J-beta primer mix was included in a second PCR lasting roughly 7 to 11 cycles. MiXCR, applied by TCRdb to the 5' RACE reads, yields one record per CDR3 protein. Among about 780,000 distinct CDR3 sequences listed, more than 25% were seen once. These data were also filed under a second study, of T cells of mothers and their children.

The sample comprised blood. The receptors here all came from a boy younger than 18 in good health.

This chain uses TRBV25-1 with TRBJ2-5; 7 bases agree with TRBD1. Germline CDR1 and CDR2: MGHDK and SYGVNS. CDR3 length: 13 amino acids. After removal of 7 bases from V and 5 bases from J, the junction contained 7 bases not matched to a gene. CDR3 sequence (DNA): TGTGCCAGCACCGGGACAGTACGGGAGACCCAGTACTTC. This translates into CASTGTVRETQYF.

This chain uses TRBV5-1 with TRBJ2-5; 9 bases align to TRBD1. The J call is uncertain, as TRBJ2-1 better fits the DNA end. This CDR3 comprises 14 residues. Looked up from germline, CDR1 is SGHRS and CDR2 is YFSETQ. The chain's CDR3 is CASSLWGQGYEQFF. The CDR3 bases are TGCGCCAGCAGCTTGTGGGGACAGGGATATGAGCAGTTCTTC.

This clonotype was observed a handful of times. This chain joins TRBV2 and TRBJ2-7; D tentatively reads TRBD1 or TRBD2 (5 bases each). The CDR3 extends over 13 amino acids. Germline V lookup: CDR1 SNHLY, CDR2 FYNNEI. V gave up 8 bases and J gave up 0 bases, with 11 bases separating them. The CDR3 sequence: CASLGTVSYEQYF. Here the CDR3 DNA reads TGTGCCAGCCTCGGGACGGTCTCCTACGAGCAGTACTTC. Variable domain in full (rest from reference TRBV2 and TRBJ2-7): EPEVTQTPSHQVTQMGQEVILRCVPISNHLYFYWYRQILGQKVEFLVSFYNNEISEKSEIFDDQFSVERPDGSNFTLKIRSTKLEDSAMYFCASLGTVSYEQYFGPGTRLTVT.

The V and J genes are TRBV9 and TRBJ2-5; TRBD2 matches 9 bases. V was pared by 2 bases and J by 5 bases, with 4 bases of the junction left unmatched. Germline V gives CDR1 SGDLS, CDR2 YYNGEE. CDR3 length: 14 amino acids. The CDR3 protein is CASSVGTSPETQYF. In nucleotides, the CDR3 is TGTGCCAGCAGCGTCGGGACTAGCCCCGAGACCCAGTACTTC.

The chain employs TRBV10-2 and TRBJ2-1; D call uncertain. Trimming removed 7 bases from V and 2 bases from J, with 3 bases in between. This CDR3 region has 11 residues. Germline assignment: CDR1 WSHSY and CDR2 SAAADI. CDR3 DNA: TGCGCCAGCATGGCCTACAATGAGCAGTTCTTC. This encodes CASMAYNEQFF.

The table lists this clonotype with a few counts. J is TRBJ1-2 and V is TRBV5-1, with D hard to call. With 4 bases removed from V and 2 bases from J, the gap between germline ends came to 9 bases. This CDR3 is built from 13 residues. Per germline, CDR1 SGHRS and CDR2 YFSETQ. The CDR3 DNA reads as TGCGCCAGCAGCCCACCGGGGAACTATGGCTACACCTTC. As protein: CASSPPGNYGYTF.

This clonotype was detected a few times. The CDR3 region is CASSPPQVAQYF. In DNA, the CDR3 is TGTGCCAGCTCACCCCCCCAAGTGGCCCAGTACTTC. The rearrangement links TRBV18 to TRBJ2-5; D is uncertain. CDR1 and CDR2 from the germline V gene are KGHSH and LQKENI. V lost 3 bases and J 9 bases, leaving 11 bases between the germline ends. The CDR3 runs to 12 residues.

The rearrangement joins TRBV20-1 to TRBJ1-1; TRBD1 might be the D (5 bases). Looked up from germline, CDR1 is DFQATT and CDR2 is SNEGSKA (reference sequence). The CDR3 has 14 amino acids. Trimming stripped 5 bases from V and 4 bases from J, with 17 bases between. CDR3 region: CSARLGGLRTEAFF. DNA for the CDR3: TGCAGTGCTCGGTTGGGGGGGTTACGCACTGAAGCTTTCTTT.

The chain carries TRBV7-9 and TRBJ2-5; 8 nucleotides line up with TRBD2. The V gene's germline CDR1 is SEHNR and CDR2 FQNEAQ (reference sequence). CDR3 length: 15 amino acids. After removal of 2 bases from V and 2 bases from J, the junction contained 4 bases not matched to a gene. Written as DNA, the CDR3 is TGTGCCAGCAGCTTAAGGCCTAGCGGGCAAGAGACCCAGTACTTC. Protein: CASSLRPSGQETQYF.

This clonotype has only a few counts. This chain links TRBV5-1 with TRBJ1-1, with D possibly TRBD1 on 5 matching bases. The CDR3 contains 15 residues. Per the germline V gene, CDR1 is SGHRS and CDR2 is YFSETQ. V lost 4 bases, J lost 5 bases, and 18 bases lay in between. The CDR3 DNA reads TGCGCCAGCAGCCCCCGGGACCCCACCAGGACTGAAGCTTTCTTT. The encoded protein is CASSPRDPTRTEAFF.

J is TRBJ2-7 and V is TRBV29-1; 12 bases fit TRBD2. Trimming at V came to 7 bases and at J to 0 bases, leaving 10 bases not matched to a gene. The germline V gene encodes CDR1 SQVTM and CDR2 ANQGSEA. The CDR3 totals 16 residues. The CDR3 sequence is CSDPNGLAGHSYEQYF. The CDR3, as DNA: TGCAGCGATCCGAATGGACTAGCGGGGCACTCCTACGAGCAGTACTTC.

The chain carries TRBV28 and TRBJ2-3, with TRBD2 matching 10 bases. Germline V gene sequence: CDR1 MDHEN, CDR2 SYDVKM. The CDR3 length is 18 residues. V lost 6 bases and J lost 0; bases outside the gene matches: 12. The CDR3 sequence is CASSLTASGGSSTDTQYF. The CDR3 bases are TGTGCCAGCAGCTTAACGGCTAGCGGGGGCTCTAGCACAGATACGCAGTATTTT.

The V and J genes are TRBV11-2 and TRBJ2-1, with a weak D call TRBD1 (5 bases). The DNA end is more similar to TRBJ2-7, so the J call may be wrong. Looked up from germline, CDR1 is SGHAT and CDR2 is FQNNGV. The CDR3 covers 14 residues. The chain's CDR3 is CASSYGHPSGEQYF. DNA of the CDR3: TGTGCCAGCAGCTATGGACACCCATCCGGCGAGCAGTACTTC.

The chain employs TRBV10-3 and TRBJ2-5; TRBD1 matches at 7 bases. The junction had 8 bases not matched to a gene; V was cut back by 2 bases and J by 2 bases. The CDR3 consists of 16 residues. From germline, CDR1 is ENHRY and CDR2 SYGVKD. The CDR3 protein is CAISENRDRRQETQYF. For the CDR3, the DNA is TGTGCCATCAGTGAGAACCGGGACAGACGACAAGAGACCCAGTACTTC.

This clonotype came up a few times. In DNA, the CDR3 is TGTGCCAGCAGCCAAGATGGAGGGATCTACGAGCAGTACTTC. Residues: CASSQDGGIYEQYF. The genes are TRBV4-2 and TRBJ2-5; the D gene is possibly TRBD2 (6 bases). The end of the DNA aligns better with TRBJ2-7, so the J call may be wrong. The CDR3 covers 14 residues. CDR1 and CDR2 (germline): LGHNA, YNFKEQ.

The chain combines TRBV6-1 with TRBJ1-5; D ambiguous. The CDR3 length is 13 residues. Germline assignment: CDR1 MNHNS and CDR2 SASEGT. V was trimmed by 3 bases and J by 5 bases, leaving 8 bases between them. The CDR3 bases are TGTGCCAGCAGTGACACTACGGATCAGCCCCAGCATTTT. It is translated as CASSDTTDQPQHF.

This clonotype has only a few counts. This sequence joins TRBV20-1 and TRBJ2-1; 12 bases are shared with TRBD1. V lost 2 bases and J lost 4; bases outside the gene matches: 3. Germline CDR1 and CDR2: DFQATT and SNEGSKA (reference sequence). The CDR3 loop spans 15 amino acids. The DNA for the CDR3 is TGCAGTGCTAGATCGGGACAGGGGGCTTACAATGAGCAGTTCTTC. It encodes CSARSGQGAYNEQFF.

This clonotype was counted between two and nine times. This chain joins TRBV5-5 and TRBJ2-5, with TRBD2 matching over 9 bases. The ends lost 5 bases at V and 3 bases at J; junction bases unmatched: 14. CDR1 is SGHKS and CDR2 is YYEKEE in the germline V gene (reference sequence). The CDR3 spans 17 residues. The CDR3 coding sequence is TGTGCCAGCAGTTCGGGGGTCGCGGGGGGGCAGGAAGAGACCCAGTACTTC. Translating it yields CASSSGVAGGQEETQYF. Variable domain in full (rest from reference TRBV5-5 and TRBJ2-5): DAGVTQSPTHLIKTRGQQVTLRCSPISGHKSVSWYQQVLGQGPQFIFQYYEKEERGRGNFPDRFSARQFPNYSSELNVNALLLGDSALYLCASSSGVAGGQEETQYFGPGTRLLVL.

This clonotype was seen more than once but under ten times. The V call is TRBV14, the J call TRBJ2-5, with D perhaps TRBD1 (5 bases). The CDR3 runs to 16 residues. The V gene's germline CDR1 is SGHDN and CDR2 FVKESK. Trimming left V 3 bases short and J 4 bases short, with 18 bases between. In DNA, the CDR3 is TGTGCCAGCAGCCAGCAAGCAGGGCACCCCTCAGAGACCCAGTACTTC. Encoded protein: CASSQQAGHPSETQYF.

Only a few counts were recorded for this clonotype. The chain carries TRBV20-1 and TRBJ2-3; D gene uncertain. This CDR3 contains 13 residues. Germline V CDR1 and CDR2: DFQATT, SNEGSKA (reference sequence). The V gene lost 4 bases and the J gene lost 0 bases, with 8 bases spanning the gap. The CDR3 sequence: CSAIGRSTDTQYF. The DNA of the CDR3 is TGCAGTGCTATCGGCAGGAGCACAGATACGCAGTATTTT.

The chain recombines TRBV7-2 with TRBJ1-1, with D perhaps matching TRBD1 (6 bases). The CDR3 loop spans 14 amino acids. Trimming stripped 4 bases from V and 6 bases from J, with 15 bases between. From germline, CDR1 is SGHTA and CDR2 FQGNSA. The CDR3 loop reads CASSSRKGDAEAFF. The CDR3 bases are TGTGCCAGCAGCTCCCGGAAGGGGGACGCTGAAGCTTTCTTT.

The genes are TRBV29-1 and TRBJ1-1; TRBD1 is a possible D gene (6 bases). The CDR3 loop spans 14 amino acids. Trimming stripped 3 bases from V and 3 bases from J, with 14 bases between. CDR1 and CDR2 (germline): SQVTM, ANQGSEA. DNA of the CDR3: TGCAGCGTTGAGGGGGGCAGGGATTACACTGAAGCTTTCTTT. It codes for CSVEGGRDYTEAFF.

The V gene is TRBV21-1, the J gene TRBJ1-1. TRBV21-1 is a pseudogene segment. This CDR3 has 16 residues. This chain's CDR3 is CASSNPQRLVNTEAFF. For the CDR3, the DNA is TGTGCCAGCAGCAATCCTCAAAGACTGGTGAACACTGAAGCTTTCTTT.

The chain recombines TRBV20-1 with TRBJ2-5; maybe TRBD1 (5 bases). TRBJ2-7 matches the DNA end more closely, so the J call is doubtful. CDR3 length: 13 amino acids. In germline, CDR1 is DFQATT, CDR2 SNEGSKA (reference sequence). As DNA, the CDR3 is TGCAGTGCTCCCACAGGCACTACCTACGAGCAGTACTTC. It translates to CSAPTGTTYEQYF.

The V gene is TRBV3-1, the J gene TRBJ2-7; TRBD2 might be the D (5 bases). Germline CDR1 reads LGHDT; CDR2 reads YNNKEL (reference sequence). Trimming took off 3 bases at V and 5 bases at J, with 8 bases between the two ends. The CDR3 extends over 12 amino acids. The CDR3 DNA is TGTGCCAGCAGCCACACTAGTAACGAGCAGTACTTC. It yields the protein CASSHTSNEQYF.

This clonotype turned up a few times. Here the CDR3 DNA reads TGCAGTGCTAGAGATCCGGGCAGGGCCACAGATACGCAGTATTTT. This gives the protein CSARDPGRATDTQYF. The rearrangement links TRBV20-1 to TRBJ2-3; D is perhaps TRBD1 (5 bases). The CDR3 is 15 residues long. Germline CDR1 and CDR2: DFQATT and SNEGSKA (reference sequence). V was clipped by 0 bases and J by 2 bases, with 12 bases between them.

This clonotype occurred a few times. This chain uses TRBV6-2 or TRBV6-3 with TRBJ2-1, with 9 bases fitting TRBD1. The tail of the sequence fits TRBJ2-7 better, so the J call may be wrong. Germline V gene lookup returns CDR1 MNHEY and CDR2 SVGEGT. The CDR3 has 15 residues. The DNA for the CDR3 is TGTGCCAGCAGTTACTTGGACAGGGGAGGGGACGAGCAGTACTTC. Its protein is CASSYLDRGGDEQYF.

The rearrangement joins TRBV2 to TRBJ2-1; 8 bases map to TRBD2. The CDR3 has 11 residues. Losses at the gene ends were 8 bases for V and 10 bases for J; bases not matched to a gene: 4. From germline, CDR1 is SNHLY and CDR2 FYNNEI. CDR3 residues: CASGPGGEQFF. The CDR3 DNA reads TGTGCCAGCGGGCCGGGGGGGGAGCAGTTCTTC.

This chain links TRBV7-2 with TRBJ2-5, with 8 bases aligning to TRBD2. Trimming at V came to 1 base and at J to 0 bases, leaving 7 bases not matched to a gene. CDR1 and CDR2 from the germline V gene are SGHTA and FQGNSA. CDR3 length: 17 residues. CDR3 in DNA: TGTGCCAGCAGCTTAGAGCGGGGGATACCGTACCAAGAGACCCAGTACTTC. This encodes CASSLERGIPYQETQYF.

The chain uses TRBV2 and TRBJ2-5, with D perhaps matching TRBD1 (6 bases). The J call may be incorrect, as the DNA end agrees better with TRBJ2-7. The CDR3 extends over 13 amino acids. Per germline, CDR1 SNHLY and CDR2 FYNNEI. CDR3: CASRPEGVYEQYF. The CDR3 nucleotides read TGTGCCAGCAGACCCGAGGGGGTCTACGAGCAGTACTTC.

This clonotype was seen a handful of times. This chain links TRBV9 with TRBJ2-6, with D possibly TRBD2 on 6 matching bases. Germline V gives CDR1 SGDLS, CDR2 YYNGEE. The CDR3 extends over 15 amino acids. The V and J ends lost 0 bases and 3 bases respectively, with 7 bases between them. The CDR3 bases are TGTGCCAGCAGCGTAGGGGGAGGTGGGGCCAACGTCCTGACTTTC. This encodes CASSVGGGGANVLTF.